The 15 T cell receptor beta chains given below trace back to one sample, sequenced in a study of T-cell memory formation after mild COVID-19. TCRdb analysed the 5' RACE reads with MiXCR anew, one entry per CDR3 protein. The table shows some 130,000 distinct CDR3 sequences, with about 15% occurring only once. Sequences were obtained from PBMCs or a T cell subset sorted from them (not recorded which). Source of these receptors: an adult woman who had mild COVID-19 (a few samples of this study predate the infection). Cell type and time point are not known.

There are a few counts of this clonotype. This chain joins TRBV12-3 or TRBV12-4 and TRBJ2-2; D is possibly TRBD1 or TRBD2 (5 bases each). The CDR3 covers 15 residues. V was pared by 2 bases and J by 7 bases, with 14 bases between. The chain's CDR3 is CASSLSGGGIGELFF. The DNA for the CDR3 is TGTGCCAGCAGTTTAAGTGGTGGGGGTATCGGGGAGCTGTTTTTT.

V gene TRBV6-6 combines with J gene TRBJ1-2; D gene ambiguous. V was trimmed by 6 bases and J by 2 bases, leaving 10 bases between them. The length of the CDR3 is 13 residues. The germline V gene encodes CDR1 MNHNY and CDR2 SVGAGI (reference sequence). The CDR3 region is CASRDGRNYGYTF. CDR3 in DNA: TGTGCCAGCAGAGACGGGCGGAACTATGGCTACACCTTC.

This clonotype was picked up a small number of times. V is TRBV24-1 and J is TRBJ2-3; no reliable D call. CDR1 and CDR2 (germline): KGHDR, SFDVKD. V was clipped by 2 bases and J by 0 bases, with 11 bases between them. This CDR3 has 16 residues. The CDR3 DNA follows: TGTGCCACCAGTGATTCCCTCATATCAAGCACAGATACGCAGTATTTT. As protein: CATSDSLISSTDTQYF.

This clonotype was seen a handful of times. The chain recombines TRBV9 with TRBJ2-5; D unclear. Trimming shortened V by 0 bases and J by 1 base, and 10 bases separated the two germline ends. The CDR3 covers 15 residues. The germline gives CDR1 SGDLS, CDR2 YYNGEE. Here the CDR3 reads CASSVDFQIQETQYF. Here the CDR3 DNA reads TGTGCCAGCAGCGTAGATTTCCAGATCCAAGAGACCCAGTACTTC.

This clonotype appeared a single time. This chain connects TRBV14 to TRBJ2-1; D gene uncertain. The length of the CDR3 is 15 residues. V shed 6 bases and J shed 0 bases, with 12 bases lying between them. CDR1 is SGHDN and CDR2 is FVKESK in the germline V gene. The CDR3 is CASREGVGSYNEQFF. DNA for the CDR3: TGTGCCAGCAGGGAAGGAGTAGGCTCCTACAATGAGCAGTTCTTC.

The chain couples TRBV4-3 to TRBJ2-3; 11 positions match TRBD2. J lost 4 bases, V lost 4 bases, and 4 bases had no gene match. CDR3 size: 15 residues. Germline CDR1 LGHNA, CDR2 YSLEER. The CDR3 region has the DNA TGCGCCAGCAGCCCCGGGACTAGCGGAGCAGATACGCAGTATTTT. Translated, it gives CASSPGTSGADTQYF.

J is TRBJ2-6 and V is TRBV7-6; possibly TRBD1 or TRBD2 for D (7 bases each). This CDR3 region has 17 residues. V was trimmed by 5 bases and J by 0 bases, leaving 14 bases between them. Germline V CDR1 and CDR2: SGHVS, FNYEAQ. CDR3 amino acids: CASSGGDSLSGANVLTF. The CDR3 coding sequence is TGTGCCAGCAGCGGGGGGGACAGTCTCTCTGGGGCCAACGTCCTGACTTTC.

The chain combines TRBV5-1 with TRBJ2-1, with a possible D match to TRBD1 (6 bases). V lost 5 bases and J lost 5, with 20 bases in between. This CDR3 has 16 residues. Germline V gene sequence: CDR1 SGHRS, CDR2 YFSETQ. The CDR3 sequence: CASSSGFRGTDNEQFF. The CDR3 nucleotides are TGCGCCAGCAGTTCCGGCTTCAGGGGTACGGACAATGAGCAGTTCTTC.

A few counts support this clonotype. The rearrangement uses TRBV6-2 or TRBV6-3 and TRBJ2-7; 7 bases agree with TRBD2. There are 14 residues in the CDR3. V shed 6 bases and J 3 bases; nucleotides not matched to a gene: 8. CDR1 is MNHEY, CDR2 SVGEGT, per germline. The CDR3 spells CASRGWGGIYEQYF. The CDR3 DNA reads TGTGCCAGCAGGGGATGGGGGGGAATCTACGAGCAGTACTTC.

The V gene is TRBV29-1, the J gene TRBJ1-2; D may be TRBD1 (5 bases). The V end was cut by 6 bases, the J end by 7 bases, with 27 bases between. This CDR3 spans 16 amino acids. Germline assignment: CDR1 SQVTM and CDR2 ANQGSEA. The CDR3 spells CSVANRRDPLARGYTF. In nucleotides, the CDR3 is TGCAGCGTCGCAAATAGGAGGGACCCACTGGCGCGTGGCTACACCTTC.

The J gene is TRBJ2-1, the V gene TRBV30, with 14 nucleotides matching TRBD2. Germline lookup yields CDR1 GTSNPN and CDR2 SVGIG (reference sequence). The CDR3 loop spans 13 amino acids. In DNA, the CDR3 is TGTGCGTACGGGACTAGCGGGAGTTATGAGCAGTTCTTC. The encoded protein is CAYGTSGSYEQFF.

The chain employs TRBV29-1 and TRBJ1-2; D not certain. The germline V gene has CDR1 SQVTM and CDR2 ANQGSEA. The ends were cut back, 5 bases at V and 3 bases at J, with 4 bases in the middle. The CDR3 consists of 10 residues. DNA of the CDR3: TGCAGCGTTATGCACTATGGCTACACCTTC. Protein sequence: CSVMHYGYTF.

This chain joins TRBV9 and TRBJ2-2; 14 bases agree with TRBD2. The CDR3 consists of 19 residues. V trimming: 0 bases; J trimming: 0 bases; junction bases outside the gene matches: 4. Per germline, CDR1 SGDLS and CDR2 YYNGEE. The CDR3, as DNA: TGTGCCAGCAGCGTAGGCTTGGGACTAGCGGGAGCGAACACCGGGGAGCTGTTTTTT. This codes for CASSVGLGLAGANTGELFF.

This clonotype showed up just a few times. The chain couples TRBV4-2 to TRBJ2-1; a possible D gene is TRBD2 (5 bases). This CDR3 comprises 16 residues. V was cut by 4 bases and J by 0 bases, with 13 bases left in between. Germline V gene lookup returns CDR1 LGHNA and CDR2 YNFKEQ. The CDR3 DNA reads TGTGCCAGCAGCCGGCCAAGCGGTAGCTCCTACAATGAGCAGTTCTTC. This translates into CASSRPSGSSYNEQFF.

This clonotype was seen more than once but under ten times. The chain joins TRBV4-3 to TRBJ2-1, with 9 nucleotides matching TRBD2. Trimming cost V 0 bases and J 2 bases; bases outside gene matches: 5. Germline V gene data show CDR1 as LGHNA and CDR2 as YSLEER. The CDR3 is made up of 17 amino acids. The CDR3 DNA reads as TGCGCCAGCAGCCAAGATCCGGCTAGCGGGACCTACAATGAGCAGTTCTTC. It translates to CASSQDPASGTYNEQFF.